This T cell receptor (beta chain) was identified in a study of Ad26.COV2.S vaccination and SARS-CoV-2 variants. Assay used: immunoSEQ multiplex PCR; TCRdb lists only in-frame clones, some missing. This table holds 500,000 or so clones, 70% to 90% found once. Notes on the study in general: The TCR breadth and depth analyses may have understated or missed part of the total T cell responses.

To note about this clone: The target antigen is unknown.

Indicated treatment: around 19 received Ad26.COV2.S at low or high dose, single or two shots; 5 received placebo; per-sample allocation not given. Sampling occurred on day 63 after the first vaccine or placebo injection. The starting material was peripheral blood, obtained in a trial of Ad26.COV2.S vaccine versus placebo. The sequence was obtained from a person aged 18-60 years who received the Ad26.COV2.S COVID-19 vaccine or a placebo.

The CDR3 DNA is TGCGCCATCCCGAGGTGTCTGGCTGAAGCTTTCTTT. Its translation: CAIPRCLAEAFF. The chain is built from TRBV4-1 and TRBJ1-1, with unresolved D. CDR3 size: 12 residues. With 10 bases removed from V and 6 bases from J, the gap between germline ends came to 15 bases. The germline gives CDR1 MGHRA, CDR2 YSYEKL.